This T cell receptor (beta chain) emerged from a study of cytomegalovirus exposure and HLA in healthy donors. Study conclusions and caveats: The authors later linked a missense DCLRE1C variant to TCR beta V- and J-gene trimming.

These donors, healthy bone marrow donors, were studied. Concerning this clone: Its antigen is currently unknown.

Both 60 Vbeta primers and 13 Jbeta primers went into the PCR. TCRdb's table, derived via immunoSEQ multiplex PCR, lists solely in-frame clones and lacks some. The sample includes approximately 92,000 clones, roughly 73% seen only once; the top ten take 7.3%. Germline V lookup: CDR1 SGHRS, CDR2 YFSETQ. The V segment lost 7 bases and the J segment 8 bases; nucleotides outside the gene matches: 7. CDR3 length equals 13 residues. This receptor was obtained from a man between 50 and 59 years old in good health and CMV-seropositive. Material for sequencing was PBMCs. This chain connects TRBV5-1 to TRBJ1-1, with 11 bases fitting TRBD1. This chain's CDR3 is CASHVGTGGEAFF. In nucleotides, the CDR3 is TGCGCCAGCCACGTCGGGACAGGGGGGGAAGCTTTCTTT.